This T cell receptor beta chain was documented in a study of T-cell reconstitution after alpha-beta-depleted transplantation in children. The study's findings and limits: One year post-transplant, T-cell counts and diversity were largely derived from T cells produced anew.

With regard to this clonotype: Its specificity is not known.

From germline, CDR1 is LNHNV and CDR2 YYDKDF (reference sequence). The CDR3 has 14 residues. V dropped 4 bases and J dropped 1; count of bases not matched to a gene: 3. Preparation of the TCRbeta library used unique molecular identifiers. TCRdb reanalysed the PCR reads using MiXCR and keeps one entry per CDR3 protein. There are hundreds of thousands of distinct CDR3 sequences in the sample; around 15% occur only once, and roughly 27% lies in the top ten. The sample consisted of PBMCs, mostly from graft donor cells, taken 360 days after TCRalphabeta/CD19-depleted stem cell transplant. The receptor was derived from a boy in the first two years of life who had a stem cell transplant for Wiskott-Aldrich syndrome, so the T cells may come from the graft donor. The rearrangement links TRBV15 to TRBJ2-5; 7 bases are shared with TRBD1. The CDR3, as DNA: TGTGCCACCAGCACTGGACAGGCCCAAGAGACCCAGTACTTC. Protein sequence: CATSTGQAQETQYF.